This entry describes one T cell receptor beta chain. What this receptor recognizes is not known. Per-base qualities were not stored, and no clone one base away is much larger. TCRbeta CDR3 regions were amplified from genomic DNA by means of the immunoSEQ Assay, a bias-controlled multiplex PCR. In the source study's methods: Within the assay, amplification of reference gene primers was used to estimate how many nucleated cells each sample contained. Sequence reads were collapsed and filtered to measure the absolute abundance of every unique TCRbeta CDR3 rearrangement. Productive Simpson clonality was computed per sample as the square root of Simpson's diversity index over productive rearrangements. TCRdb carries this immuneACCESS record with in-frame sequences only. Its versions omit some clonotypes, under half of them owing to an unresolved V gene in the studies checked, with the rest unexplained. The D gene and trimming were derived from the DNA, and the V and J assignments and clone size from that table. This sample comprises about 110,000 clones, roughly 80% of them detected only once. The ten largest make up 4% to 5.5% of the sample.

This sample was included in a study of blood T cell repertoires in COVID-19 (dated by TCRdb to 2020 to 2022). In the study overall: Samples from collaborators originated in the United States, Italy and Spain and spanned both the acute and convalescent phases of COVID-19. The prospective study material was composed of cDNA or gDNA derived from T cells, B-cell-depleted T cells, or PBMCs. Subjects who had been exposed to COVID-19, were actively infected with it, or had recovered from it provided the deeply sampled blood TCRbeta repertoires that made up the dataset. The repertoires were released in a freely available public database intended as a resource for research on the immune response to SARS-CoV-2. The samples were drawn from the first 160 participants of the ongoing ImmuneRACE study and from roughly 1,300 subjects provided by 6 global collaborators. Sample metadata almost always included a de-identified subject ID, COVID-19 status, age in years and sex. Where available, HLA class I and class II types were obtained from metadata supplied by the sample provider rather than from assay-based typing. Results and caveats for the whole study, not just this receptor: The amount of clinical and demographic metadata varied by source and participant and was provided uncurated.

Each collaborating institution followed its own protocols to collect whole blood in K2EDTA tubes. Collaborator samples were shipped for TCRbeta analysis as frozen whole blood, isolated PBMCs, or DNA extracted from either sample type. The clonotype was recovered from a human donor in a cohort sampled during active or convalescent COVID-19. Specimen: peripheral blood.

The DNA is as follows: TGTGCCAGCAGTTTCCTGCAGGGGCTGGGGACAGATACGCAGTATTTT. This yields the protein CASSFLQGLGTDTQYF. The sequence is built from TRBV28 and TRBJ2-3; a tentative D call is TRBD1 (6 bases match). V and J lose 3 bases and 3 bases, and a span of 16 bases separates them. The CDR3 numbers 16 residues from cysteine through phenylalanine. Here the CDR3 DNA is all that survives: 48 bases in frame from base 1. For CDR1 and CDR2, the germline V gene lists MDHEN and SYDVKM.